The 25 T cell receptor beta chains listed next were all sequenced from one sample in a study of control samples from healthy donors and cancer patients. Sequencing was performed with immunoSEQ multiplex PCR; in TCRdb, only in-frame clones are kept and a portion is missing. The table includes over 50,000 clones, about 96% detected once. The source material was blood. These receptors all stem from a woman aged 18-35 years in good health.

The V and J genes are TRBV5-1 and TRBJ2-5; 9 nucleotides line up with TRBD2. The germline V gene has CDR1 SGHRS and CDR2 YFSETQ. Losses at the gene ends were 0 bases for V and 4 bases for J; bases not matched to a gene: 13. This CDR3 comprises 18 residues. The CDR3 here is CASSLGLAGRITLETQYF. CDR3 nucleotides: TGCGCCAGCAGCTTGGGTCTAGCGGGGCGTATAACCCTAGAGACCCAGTACTTC.

This clone has only one observation. The chain is built from TRBV7-8 and TRBJ2-2; TRBD2 might be the D (6 bases). This CDR3 contains 16 residues. The V end lost 3 bases, the J end lost 3 bases, and 14 bases lay between the germline ends. Germline V lookup: CDR1 SGHVS, CDR2 FQNEAQ. The CDR3 coding sequence is TGTGCCAGCAGCTTTGGTCGGAGGGACTACACCGGGGAGCTGTTTTTT. As protein: CASSFGRRDYTGELFF.

This sequence joins TRBV5-4 and TRBJ1-4; D is uncertain. Germline V gene data show CDR1 as SGHNT and CDR2 as YYREEE (reference sequence). The CDR3 loop spans 13 amino acids. V was trimmed by 5 bases and J by 3 bases, leaving 8 bases between them. CDR3 nucleotides: TGTGCCAGCAGGGGAGGGTCTAATGAAAAACTGTTTTTT. Translated, it gives CASRGGSNEKLFF.

Only one count was recorded for this clone. V and J are TRBV4-1 and TRBJ1-2; D unresolved. Germline assignment: CDR1 MGHRA and CDR2 YSYEKL. The ends were cut back, 1 base at V and 6 bases at J, with 9 bases in the middle. The CDR3 has 13 residues. The CDR3 region is CASSQGAGDGYTF. The CDR3 nucleotides are TGCGCCAGCAGCCAAGGGGCAGGAGATGGCTACACCTTC.

The CDR3 protein is CASSDRVYGYTF. The CDR3 DNA sequence: TGTGCCAGCAGTGACAGGGTCTATGGCTACACCTTC. The rearrangement uses TRBV12-3 or TRBV12-4 and TRBJ1-2, with 7 positions matching TRBD1. This CDR3 is built from 12 residues. Unmatched junction bases numbered 1, after V lost 5 bases and J lost 4 bases.

This chain joins TRBV28 and TRBJ2-7; perhaps TRBD1 as D (5 bases). Trimming removed 8 bases at V and 3 bases at J, with 11 bases between. Germline V CDR1 and CDR2: MDHEN, SYDVKM. The CDR3 runs 12 residues. CDR3 residues: CASRETGYEQYF. CDR3 DNA sequence: TGTGCCAGCCGAGAAACAGGCTACGAGCAGTACTTC.

The chain combines TRBV30 with TRBJ2-5; 8 bases are a match to TRBD1. Germline trimming cut 1 base from V and 3 bases from J; bases unmatched to any gene: 4. Germline V lookup: CDR1 GTSNPN, CDR2 SVGIG (reference sequence). The CDR3 has 14 amino acids. The CDR3 spells CAWSGSQGEETQYF. The CDR3 DNA is TGTGCCTGGAGTGGGTCACAGGGGGAAGAGACCCAGTACTTC.

Here the CDR3 reads CASRATSGGRVEETQYF. CDR3 sequence (DNA): TGTGCCAGCAGGGCGACTAGCGGGGGGAGGGTCGAAGAGACCCAGTACTTC. The rearrangement links TRBV2 to TRBJ2-5; 13 bases align to TRBD2. CDR3 size: 17 residues. Trimming at V came to 6 bases and at J to 3 bases, leaving 10 bases not matched to a gene. Germline CDR1 reads SNHLY; CDR2 reads FYNNEI. Complete variable domain (other parts from reference TRBV2 and TRBJ2-5): EPEVTQTPSHQVTQMGQEVILRCVPISNHLYFYWYRQILGQKVEFLVSFYNNEISEKSEIFDDQFSVERPDGSNFTLKIRSTKLEDSAMYFCASRATSGGRVEETQYFGPGTRLLVL.

The chain joins TRBV7-2 to TRBJ1-5; D unresolved. The CDR3 has 16 amino acids. From germline, CDR1 is SGHTA and CDR2 FQGNSA. Trimming took 2 bases from V and 4 from J, leaving 15 bases between them. CDR3 protein: CASSLSGFGWNQPQHF. CDR3 sequence (DNA): TGTGCCAGCAGCTTATCGGGGTTTGGATGGAATCAGCCCCAGCATTTT.

This rearrangement joins TRBV7-9 to TRBJ2-2, with D perhaps TRBD2 (6 bases). From germline, CDR1 is SEHNR and CDR2 FQNEAQ (reference sequence). The CDR3 spans 15 residues. V was pared by 2 bases and J by 2 bases, with 9 bases between. CDR3: CASSLTSLNTGELFF. The CDR3 DNA follows: TGTGCCAGCAGCTTAACTAGCTTAAACACCGGGGAGCTGTTTTTT.

V is TRBV28 and J is TRBJ2-5; D perhaps matches TRBD1 (5 bases). Germline CDR1 is MDHEN and CDR2 is SYDVKM. This CDR3 is built from 14 residues. V lost 4 bases, J lost 5 bases, and 14 bases lay in between. CDR3 amino acids: CASSSPLGPETQYF. The CDR3 bases are TGTGCCAGCAGTTCCCCCCTGGGGCCGGAGACCCAGTACTTC. The complete variable domain, with remaining parts taken from reference TRBV28 and TRBJ2-5, reads DVKVTQSSRYLVKRTGEKVFLECVQDMDHENMFWYRQDPGLGLRLIYFSYDVKMKEKGDIPEGYSVSREKKERFSLILESASTNQTSMYLCASSSPLGPETQYFGPGTRLLVL.

This chain joins TRBV7-9 and TRBJ2-7, with TRBD2 identical over 10 bases. J lost 4 bases, V lost 6 bases, and 9 bases had no gene match. Germline V gene lookup returns CDR1 SEHNR and CDR2 FQNEAQ (reference sequence). There are 15 residues in the CDR3. The CDR3 DNA is TGTGCCAGCAGACAAACTGGGACTAGCGAGTACGAGCAGTACTTC. Amino acids: CASRQTGTSEYEQYF. The full variable domain, its missing parts supplied by reference TRBV7-9 and TRBJ2-7, is DTGVSQNPRHKITKRGQNVTFRCDPISEHNRLYWYRQTLGQGPEFLTYFQNEAQLEKSRLLSDRFSAERPKGSFSTLEIQRTEQGDSAMYLCASRQTGTSEYEQYFGPGTRLTVT.

V usage is TRBV9 and J usage is TRBJ2-7, with D possibly being TRBD2 (5 bases). Germline loops: CDR1 SGDLS, CDR2 YYNGEE. Trimming took off 0 bases at V and 2 bases at J, with 9 bases between the two ends. The CDR3 covers 14 residues. The CDR3 sequence: CASSVAEDTYEQYF. CDR3 nucleotide sequence: TGTGCCAGCAGCGTAGCGGAGGATACCTACGAGCAGTACTTC. Full variable domain (rest looked up from reference TRBV9 and TRBJ2-7): DSGVTQTPKHLITATGQRVTLRCSPRSGDLSVYWYQQSLDQGLQFLIQYYNGEERAKGNILERFSAQQFPDLHSELNLSSLELGDSALYFCASSVAEDTYEQYFGPGTRLTVT.

CDR3 DNA sequence: TGTGCCAGCAGCTTGGGTCGGGACAATAAGGGCTACACCTTC. Translating it yields CASSLGRDNKGYTF. The V gene is TRBV5-6, the J gene TRBJ1-2; a possible D gene is TRBD1 (6 bases). The germline CDR1 and CDR2 sequences are SGHDT and YYEEEE. V was cut by 0 bases and J by 8 bases, with 14 bases left in between. The CDR3 totals 14 residues.

In this sample, this clone turned up once. This chain links TRBV5-8 with TRBJ2-3, with 9 nucleotides matching TRBD2. Per germline, CDR1 SGHTS and CDR2 YDEGEE. J gave up 5 bases and V 0 bases, and 7 bases lay outside the gene matches. There are 16 residues in the CDR3. The CDR3 nucleotides are TGTGCCAGCAGCTTGGGGACTAGCGTTACTATAGATACGCAGTATTTT. Translated: CASSLGTSVTIDTQYF.

This sequence joins TRBV6-5 and TRBJ2-4, with TRBD1 identical over 7 bases. CDR3 size: 14 residues. The V gene's germline CDR1 is MNHEY and CDR2 SVGAGI. The junction had 9 bases not matched to a gene; V was cut back by 5 bases and J by 8 bases. The CDR3 sequence is CASSRQGSRDIQYF. In DNA form, the CDR3 reads TGTGCCAGCAGTCGACAGGGATCGCGGGACATTCAGTACTTC.

The V and J genes are TRBV7-8 and TRBJ2-7, with a possible D match to TRBD1 (6 bases). Trimming left V 1 base short and J 7 bases short, with 20 bases between. CDR1 is SGHVS, CDR2 FQNEAQ, per germline. CDR3 length: 16 amino acids. The CDR3 reads CASSLGGGQGWYEQYF. The CDR3 DNA reads TGTGCCAGCAGCTTAGGGGGCGGGCAGGGGTGGTATGAGCAGTACTTC.

The chain employs TRBV10-3 and TRBJ1-3, with D unresolved. Trimming removed 6 bases from V and 2 bases from J, with 17 bases in between. The CDR3 runs 16 residues. Per the germline V gene, CDR1 is ENHRY and CDR2 is SYGVKD. CDR3 amino acids: CAISYVGLEAGNTIYF. In DNA form, the CDR3 reads TGTGCCATCAGCTACGTAGGGTTGGAGGCTGGAAACACCATATATTTT.

The gene calls are TRBV7-8 and TRBJ1-1; no clear D. The CDR3 runs to 12 residues. Germline V lookup: CDR1 SGHVS, CDR2 FQNEAQ. V lost 6 bases to trimming and J lost 9 bases, with 14 bases between them. The CDR3 sequence: CASSIGSLQAFF. CDR3 DNA sequence: TGTGCCAGCAGTATCGGAAGTTTGCAAGCTTTCTTT.

This clone was seen once. V gene TRBV10-3 combines with J gene TRBJ2-1, with D perhaps TRBD1 or TRBD2 (5 bases each). Trimming removed 7 bases at V and 0 bases at J, with 10 bases between. The CDR3 has 14 amino acids. Germline V gene sequence: CDR1 ENHRY, CDR2 SYGVKD. DNA for the CDR3: TGTGCCATCATGGTCGGGGCCTCCTACAATGAGCAGTTCTTC. Amino acid sequence: CAIMVGASYNEQFF.

CDR3 in amino acids: CASSSRDRGLSDTQYF. Here the CDR3 DNA reads TGTGCCAGCAGCTCTAGGGACAGGGGGCTTTCGGATACGCAGTATTTT. The chain is built from TRBV7-9 and TRBJ2-3; TRBD1 matches at 12 bases. V shed 4 bases, J shed 6 bases, and the junction held 8 bases outside the gene matches. The CDR3 consists of 16 residues. Looked up from germline, CDR1 is SEHNR and CDR2 is FQNEAQ (reference sequence).

The rearrangement joins TRBV5-4 to TRBJ2-7, with TRBD2 matching 7 bases. This CDR3 region has 14 residues. V shed 1 base, J shed 6 bases, and the junction held 7 bases outside the gene matches. Germline V gives CDR1 SGHNT, CDR2 YYREEE (reference sequence). CDR3 protein: CASSLQRGEREQYF. The CDR3 DNA reads as TGTGCCAGCAGCTTGCAACGGGGGGAGCGCGAGCAGTACTTC.

This clone was recorded only once. The gene calls are TRBV7-2 and TRBJ1-6, with no clear D. V shed 3 bases and J shed 7 bases, with 16 bases lying between them. The CDR3 has 16 residues. CDR1 is SGHTA, CDR2 FQGNSA, per germline. The CDR3 bases are TGTGCCAGCAGCTTTCAAGGATCCGGGGTAAATTCACCCCTCCACTTT. Its protein is CASSFQGSGVNSPLHF.

This clone was seen once. The genes are TRBV7-6 and TRBJ2-2, with 9 nucleotides matching TRBD1. V trimming: 5 bases; J trimming: 4 bases; junction bases outside the gene matches: 8. The CDR3 length is 16 residues. The germline V gene encodes CDR1 SGHVS and CDR2 FNYEAQ. DNA of the CDR3: TGTGCCAGCAGCACAGGGACAGGGAGTCGCACCGGGGAGCTGTTTTTT. Translated, it gives CASSTGTGSRTGELFF.

V and J are TRBV10-3 and TRBJ2-1; TRBD1 matches at 7 bases. The CDR3 is 15 amino acids. Germline-derived CDR1 and CDR2 are ENHRY and SYGVKD. V was pared by 8 bases and J by 0 bases, with 7 bases of the junction left unmatched. CDR3: CAILRGQGSYNEQFF. The DNA for the CDR3 is TGTGCCATCCTTAGGGGGCAGGGCTCCTACAATGAGCAGTTCTTC.